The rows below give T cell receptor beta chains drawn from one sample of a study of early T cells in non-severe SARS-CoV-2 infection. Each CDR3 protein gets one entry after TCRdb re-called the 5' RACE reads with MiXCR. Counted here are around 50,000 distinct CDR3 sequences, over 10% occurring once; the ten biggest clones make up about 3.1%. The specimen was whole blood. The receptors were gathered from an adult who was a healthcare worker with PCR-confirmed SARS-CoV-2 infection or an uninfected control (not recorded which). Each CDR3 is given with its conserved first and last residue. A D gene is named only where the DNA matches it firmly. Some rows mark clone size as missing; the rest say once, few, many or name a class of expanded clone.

CDR3aa: CATRDSYNEQFF
CDR3nt: TGTGCCACCCGGGACTCTTACAATGAGCAGTTCTTC
abundance: many
j_gene: TRBJ2-1
d_gene: NA
v_gene: TRBV6-2/TRBV6-3

CDR3aa: CASRLAPRNRDRVYEQYF
CDR3nt: TGTGCAAGTCGCTTAGCACCCCGCAACCGGGACCGGGTGTACGAGCAGTACTTC
abundance: many
j_gene: TRBJ2-7
d_gene: NA
v_gene: TRBV12-2

CDR3aa: CASSWASTPETQYF
CDR3nt: TGTGCCAGCAGCTGGGCTTCGACCCCGGAGACCCAGTACTTC
abundance: NA
j_gene: TRBJ2-5
d_gene: NA
v_gene: TRBV7-2

CDR3aa: CASREGKDVEQFF
CDR3nt: TGCGCCAGCAGAGAGGGGAAGGATGTTGAGCAGTTCTTC
abundance: few
j_gene: TRBJ2-1
d_gene: NA
v_gene: TRBV5-1

CDR3aa: CASSLTMVASSGANVLTF
CDR3nt: TGCGCCAGCAGCTTGACGATGGTTGCTAGCTCTGGGGCCAACGTCCTGACTTTC
abundance: NA
j_gene: TRBJ2-6
d_gene: NA
v_gene: TRBV5-1

CDR3aa: CASSQGGPETQYF
CDR3nt: TGTGCCAGCAGCCAGGGGGGTCCAGAGACCCAGTACTTC
abundance: many
j_gene: TRBJ2-5
d_gene: NA
v_gene: TRBV5-8

CDR3aa: CASTPRPPGGYTF
CDR3nt: TGTGCCAGCACCCCGAGGCCACCAGGAGGCTACACCTTC
abundance: NA
j_gene: TRBJ1-2
d_gene: NA
v_gene: TRBV6-6

CDR3aa: CASSPAIETQYF
CDR3nt: TGTGCCAGCAGTCCGGCCATAGAGACCCAGTACTTC
abundance: many
j_gene: TRBJ2-5
d_gene: NA
v_gene: TRBV11-2

CDR3aa: CARPEREVYEQYF
CDR3nt: TGTGCCAGACCTGAAAGGGAGGTTTACGAGCAGTACTTC
abundance: NA
j_gene: TRBJ2-7
d_gene: NA
v_gene: TRBV6-1

CDR3aa: CASSHRAGHNEQFF
CDR3nt: TGTGCCAGCAGCCATAGGGCCGGCCACAATGAGCAGTTCTTC
abundance: NA
j_gene: TRBJ2-1
d_gene: NA
v_gene: TRBV3-1

CDR3aa: CASSYSRSYNSPLHF
CDR3nt: TGTGCCAGCAGTTACTCCAGGTCCTATAATTCACCCCTCCACTTT
abundance: NA
j_gene: TRBJ1-6
d_gene: NA
v_gene: TRBV6-5

CDR3aa: CSARDHKLGSYNEQFF
CDR3nt: TGCAGTGCTAGAGATCATAAGCTAGGCTCCTACAATGAGCAGTTCTTC
abundance: NA
j_gene: TRBJ2-1
d_gene: NA
v_gene: TRBV20-1

CDR3aa: CASSSWDSQAFF
CDR3nt: TGTGCCAGCAGCTCCTGGGACAGCCAAGCTTTCTTT
abundance: many
j_gene: TRBJ1-1
d_gene: TRBD1
v_gene: TRBV11-2

CDR3aa: CASSPELANSPLHF
CDR3nt: TGTGCCAGCAGCCCAGAGCTTGCTAATTCACCCCTCCACTTT
abundance: many
j_gene: TRBJ1-6
d_gene: NA
v_gene: TRBV28

CDR3aa: CSVDSSGANVLTF
CDR3nt: TGCAGCGTTGACAGCTCTGGGGCCAACGTCCTGACTTTC
abundance: NA
j_gene: TRBJ2-6
d_gene: NA
v_gene: TRBV29-1

CDR3aa: CATSRRTGSGELFF
CDR3nt: TGTGCCACCAGCAGGAGGACAGGGTCCGGGGAGCTGTTTTTT
abundance: many
j_gene: TRBJ2-2
d_gene: TRBD1
v_gene: TRBV15

CDR3aa: CASRYGLAAYNEQFF
CDR3nt: TGTGCCAGCAGATATGGACTAGCGGCCTACAATGAGCAGTTCTTC
abundance: NA
j_gene: TRBJ2-1
d_gene: TRBD2
v_gene: TRBV12-3/TRBV12-4

CDR3aa: CASSRPGAGFYEQYF
CDR3nt: TGTGCCAGCAGCCGACCGGGCGCCGGGTTTTACGAGCAGTACTTC
abundance: few
j_gene: TRBJ2-7
d_gene: NA
v_gene: TRBV7-8

CDR3aa: CASSYDGLAYNEQFF
CDR3nt: TGTGCCAGCAGTTACGACGGGCTGGCCTACAATGAGCAGTTCTTC
abundance: many
j_gene: TRBJ2-1
d_gene: NA
v_gene: TRBV6-5

CDR3aa: CASSIAGLHQPQHF
CDR3nt: TGTGCCAGTAGTATCGCAGGGCTCCATCAGCCCCAGCATTTT
abundance: many
j_gene: TRBJ1-5
d_gene: NA
v_gene: TRBV19

CDR3aa: CASSGLGGNTEAFF
CDR3nt: TGTGCCAGCAGTGGGCTTGGGGGGAACACTGAAGCTTTCTTT
abundance: NA
j_gene: TRBJ1-1
d_gene: NA
v_gene: TRBV25-1

CDR3aa: CSARVSSYEQYF
CDR3nt: TGCAGCGCCAGGGTAAGCTCCTACGAGCAGTACTTC
abundance: NA
j_gene: TRBJ2-7
d_gene: NA
v_gene: TRBV29-1

CDR3aa: CASSYRPGQGGEQYF
CDR3nt: TGTGCCAGCAGCTATAGGCCGGGACAGGGCGGCGAGCAGTACTTC
abundance: few
j_gene: TRBJ2-7
d_gene: TRBD1
v_gene: TRBV7-3

CDR3aa: CASSLGGLEEQYF
CDR3nt: TGCGCCAGCAGCTTGGGGGGACTGGAGGAGCAGTACTTC
abundance: many
j_gene: TRBJ2-7
d_gene: NA
v_gene: TRBV5-1

CDR3aa: CASSVGVLGNTIYF
CDR3nt: TGTGCCAGCAGCGTTGGGGTACTGGGAAACACCATATATTTT
abundance: NA
j_gene: TRBJ1-3
d_gene: NA
v_gene: TRBV9

CDR3aa: CASSGRDSSYNEQFF
CDR3nt: TGCGCCAGCAGCGGGCGGGATAGCTCCTACAATGAGCAGTTCTTC
abundance: NA
j_gene: TRBJ2-1
d_gene: NA
v_gene: TRBV5-1

CDR3aa: CASSPGTWETQYF
CDR3nt: TGTGCCAGCAGCCCCGGGACTTGGGAGACCCAGTACTTC
abundance: few
j_gene: TRBJ2-5
d_gene: NA
v_gene: TRBV4-2

CDR3aa: CASSLFLGLAGAWKETQYF
CDR3nt: TGTGCCAGCAGCTTGTTCTTGGGACTAGCGGGAGCGTGGAAAGAGACCCAGTACTTC
abundance: many
j_gene: TRBJ2-5
d_gene: TRBD2
v_gene: TRBV11-2

CDR3aa: CAGGTGSSPLHF
CDR3nt: TGTGCTGGGGGGACAGGGTCCTCACCCCTCCACTTT
abundance: many
j_gene: TRBJ1-6
d_gene: TRBD1
v_gene: TRBV12-5

CDR3aa: CASSAASKNIQYF
CDR3nt: TGTGCCAGCAGCGCGGCGTCCAAAAACATTCAGTACTTC
abundance: many
j_gene: TRBJ2-4
d_gene: NA
v_gene: TRBV3-1

CDR3aa: CASSLFAVAGGLGNEQFF
CDR3nt: TGTGCCAGCAGCCTCTTCGCGGTAGCGGGGGGGTTAGGCAATGAGCAGTTCTTC
abundance: many
j_gene: TRBJ2-1
d_gene: TRBD2
v_gene: TRBV11-3

CDR3aa: CASSLGTAYSGANVLTF
CDR3nt: TGTGCCAGCAGTCTCGGGACAGCCTACTCTGGGGCCAACGTCCTGACTTTC
abundance: NA
j_gene: TRBJ2-6
d_gene: TRBD1
v_gene: TRBV28

CDR3aa: CASSPGAGGLYEQYF
CDR3nt: TGTGCCAGCAGTCCCGGGGCGGGAGGGCTCTACGAGCAGTACTTC
abundance: many
j_gene: TRBJ2-7
d_gene: TRBD2
v_gene: TRBV12-3/TRBV12-4

CDR3aa: CASSLGTGSNTEAFF
CDR3nt: TGCGCCAGCAGCTTGGGGACAGGGTCGAACACTGAAGCTTTCTTT
abundance: NA
j_gene: TRBJ1-1
d_gene: TRBD1
v_gene: TRBV5-1

CDR3aa: CSATGAGRDEQYF
CDR3nt: TGCAGTGCCACCGGGGCAGGGAGGGACGAGCAGTACTTC
abundance: few
j_gene: TRBJ2-7
d_gene: TRBD2
v_gene: TRBV20-1

CDR3aa: CASSPDPGLGNTIYF
CDR3nt: TGTGCCAGCTCACCGGACCCTGGGCTTGGAAACACCATATATTTT
abundance: NA
j_gene: TRBJ1-3
d_gene: NA
v_gene: TRBV18

CDR3aa: CAWKLTALNTEAFF
CDR3nt: TGTGCCTGGAAGTTGACAGCCCTGAACACTGAAGCTTTCTTT
abundance: few
j_gene: TRBJ1-1
d_gene: NA
v_gene: TRBV30

CDR3aa: CASRTRGGGTDTQYF
CDR3nt: TGTGCCAGCAGGACCCGGGGCGGTGGGACAGATACGCAGTATTTT
abundance: NA
j_gene: TRBJ2-3
d_gene: NA
v_gene: TRBV12-3/TRBV12-4

CDR3aa: CASSVDPSGGKNEQFF
CDR3nt: TGTGCCAGCAGCGTAGACCCCTCCGGCGGAAAAAATGAGCAGTTCTTC
abundance: many
j_gene: TRBJ2-1
d_gene: NA
v_gene: TRBV9

CDR3aa: CASSPWDQGPLHF
CDR3nt: TGTGCCAGCAGTCCTTGGGACCAAGGACCCCTCCACTTT
abundance: few
j_gene: TRBJ1-6
d_gene: NA
v_gene: TRBV12-3/TRBV12-4

CDR3aa: CAIKMTGRTEAFF
CDR3nt: TGTGCCATCAAGATGACAGGGAGAACTGAAGCTTTCTTT
abundance: many
j_gene: TRBJ1-1
d_gene: TRBD1
v_gene: TRBV2